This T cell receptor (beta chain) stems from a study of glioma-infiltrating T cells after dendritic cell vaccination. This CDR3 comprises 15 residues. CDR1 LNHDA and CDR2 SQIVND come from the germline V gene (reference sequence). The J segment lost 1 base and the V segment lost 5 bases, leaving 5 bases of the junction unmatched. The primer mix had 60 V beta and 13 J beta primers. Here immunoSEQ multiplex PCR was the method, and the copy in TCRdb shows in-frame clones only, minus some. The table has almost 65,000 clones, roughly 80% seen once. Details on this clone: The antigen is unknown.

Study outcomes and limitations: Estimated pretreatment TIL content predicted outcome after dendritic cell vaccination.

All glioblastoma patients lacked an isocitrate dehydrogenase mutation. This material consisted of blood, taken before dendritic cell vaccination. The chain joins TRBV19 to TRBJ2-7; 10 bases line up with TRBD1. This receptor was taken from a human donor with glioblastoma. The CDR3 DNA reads TGTGCCAGTAGTTCGCCGGGACAGGGGTCCTACGAGCAGTACTTC. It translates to CASSSPGQGSYEQYF.